Here is one T cell receptor (beta chain) with its context. The record originates from a study of blood T cell repertoires in COVID-19. As for the study in general: Nucleic acid was either cDNA or gDNA, and it came from T cells, B-cell-depleted T cells, or PBMCs.

Authors' processing steps: Amplification with reference gene primers provided the estimates of nucleated cell counts. Using immunoSEQ multiplex PCR, the repertoire was profiled, and TCRdb retains in-frame clones only, with some absent. V and J calls and clone size are as listed in that table; D and trimming were resolved from the DNA. The repertoire holds about 160,000 clones, roughly 90% seen once, with 6.5% to 8.5% in the top ten. V was pared by 5 bases and J by 2 bases, with 16 bases between. The CDR3 consists of 15 residues. CDR1 is SGHTA, CDR2 FQGNSA, per germline. The sequence was obtained from a woman aged 45-65 years who had recovered from COVID-19. The rearrangement links TRBV7-2 to TRBJ2-7; D possibly corresponds to TRBD1 (6 bases). Sequencing was performed on PBMCs or T cells enriched from blood (not recorded which). The CDR3 DNA reads as TGTGCCAGCAGCCCTCGGACAGTGTCGACCTACGAGCAGTACTTC. Translating it yields CASSPRTVSTYEQYF.